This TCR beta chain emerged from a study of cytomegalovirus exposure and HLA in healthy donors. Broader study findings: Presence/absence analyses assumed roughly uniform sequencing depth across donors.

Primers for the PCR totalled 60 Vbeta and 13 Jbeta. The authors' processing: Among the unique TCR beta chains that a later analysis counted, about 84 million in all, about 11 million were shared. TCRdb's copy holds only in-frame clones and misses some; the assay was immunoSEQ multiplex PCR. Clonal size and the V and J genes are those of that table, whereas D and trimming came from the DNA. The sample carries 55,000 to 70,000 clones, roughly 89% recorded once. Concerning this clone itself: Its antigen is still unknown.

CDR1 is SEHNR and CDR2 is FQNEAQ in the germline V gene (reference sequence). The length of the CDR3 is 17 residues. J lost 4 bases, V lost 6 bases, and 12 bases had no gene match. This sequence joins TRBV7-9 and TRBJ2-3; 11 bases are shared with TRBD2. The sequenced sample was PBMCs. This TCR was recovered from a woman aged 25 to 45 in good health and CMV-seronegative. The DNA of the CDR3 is TGTGCCAGCAGACCTAATCGACTAGCGGGGCAACCAGATACGCAGTATTTT. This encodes CASRPNRLAGQPDTQYF.